The clone carrying this T cell receptor (beta chain) was seen just once. This CDR3 has 14 amino acids. CDR1 is SGHNT and CDR2 is YYREEE in the germline V gene (reference sequence). V lost 1 base, J lost 5 bases, and 12 bases lay in between. Profiled with immunoSEQ multiplex PCR; TCRdb holds only in-frame clones, not every one. The sample contains roughly 230,000 clones, approximately 80% of which appear only once. The data originate from a study of blood T cell repertoires in COVID-19. About the research overall: Donors in the United States, Italy and Spain gave samples during acute or convalescent COVID-19.

This receptor was obtained from a man aged 40-55 years with acute or convalescent COVID-19. Sequencing input: peripheral blood. This rearrangement joins TRBV5-4 to TRBJ2-5; weak D call: TRBD2 (5 bases). The CDR3 DNA sequence: TGTGCCAGCAGCTTGATGAGGGCCGCCGAGACCCAGTACTTC. This codes for CASSLMRAAETQYF.